Listed below are T cell receptor beta chains from one sample, sequenced in a study of control samples from healthy donors and cancer patients. The protocol was immunoSEQ multiplex PCR, while the TCRdb copy is restricted to in-frame clones and leaves out a portion. The data contain 100,000 to 150,000 clones, roughly 90% of them singletons. Sequencing was carried out using blood. These receptors were collected from a man younger than 35 in good health. Both conserved end residues are part of each CDR3. The D gene is left open where the match is weak. Clone size appears in some rows only: once, few, many, or a class for an expanded clone.

17 | TRBJ1-2 | NA | NA | TRBV28 | CASSSPGQRRANYGYTF | TGTGCCAGCAGTTCTCCAGGGCAAAGGCGAGCTAACTATGGCTACACCTTC
10 | TRBJ2-7 | NA | few | TRBV30 | CAWGAPQQYF | TGTGCCTGGGGGGCCCCCCAGCAGTACTTC
12 | TRBJ2-7 | NA | NA | TRBV6-1 | CASSERGNEQYF | TGTGCCAGCAGTGAAAGGGGTAACGAGCAGTACTTC
15 | TRBJ2-3 | TRBD2 | NA | TRBV9 | CASSPPGTTTDTQYF | TGTGCCAGCAGCCCACCCGGGACTACCACAGATACGCAGTATTTT
14 | TRBJ1-5 | NA | NA | TRBV30 | CACTSGQFNQPQHF | TGTGCCTGTACGAGCGGACAGTTCAATCAGCCCCAGCATTTT
13 | TRBJ2-7 | TRBD1 | NA | TRBV12-3/TRBV12-4 | CASSWDRSYEQYF | TGTGCCAGCAGTTGGGACAGATCCTACGAGCAGTACTTC
18 | TRBJ1-2 | NA | NA | TRBV7-3 | CASREEHPSWGPGRGYTF | TGTGCCAGCAGGGAAGAACATCCGAGTTGGGGCCCCGGTCGTGGCTACACCTTC
13 | TRBJ2-7 | NA | NA | TRBV5-1 | CASSHPPSWEQYF | TGCGCCAGCAGCCACCCCCCGAGTTGGGAGCAGTACTTC
18 | TRBJ2-5 | TRBD2 | NA | TRBV6-1 | CASSEFFGTSGIKETQYF | TGTGCCAGCAGTGAATTTTTTGGGACTAGCGGGATCAAGGAGACCCAGTACTTC
13 | TRBJ1-1 | NA | NA | TRBV5-1 | CASSPDGSPEAFF | TGCGCCAGCAGTCCGGACGGTAGCCCTGAAGCTTTCTTT
15 | TRBJ2-1 | NA | NA | TRBV3-1/TRBV3-2 | CASSPPAGAYNEQFF | TGTGCCAGCAGCCCCCCGGCTGGGGCCTACAATGAGCAGTTCTTC